A selection of T cell receptor beta chains follows, all from one sample in a study of CD8 T cells in ankylosing spondylitis. TCRdb re-called the 5' RACE reads through MiXCR, storing one row per CDR3 protein. The sample lists more than 100,000 distinct CDR3 sequences; 17% were seen once. The specimen was blood, either unsorted or a sorted T cell fraction (not recorded which). These receptors were taken from a male donor with ankylosing spondylitis. Both conserved end residues are part of each CDR3. Each record gives: D gene, J gene, clone size, V gene, CDR3 DNA, CDR3 protein. A D gene is named only where the DNA matches it firmly. Clone sizes are given selectively: once, few, many, or a class where the clone is expanded.

D: TRBD1; J: TRBJ1-2; size: few; V: TRBV28; DNA: TGTGCCAGCAGTAGGGACAGGGGCCATGGCTACACCTTC; CDR3: CASSRDRGHGYTF
D: TRBD1; J: TRBJ2-2; size: NA; V: TRBV9; DNA: TGTGCCAGCAGCCAAGACAGGGGACCGAACACCGGGGAGCTGTTTTTT; CDR3: CASSQDRGPNTGELFF
D: TRBD2; J: TRBJ2-7; size: few; V: TRBV27; DNA: TGTGCCAGCAGCCCCGGACTAGCGGGAGGCTCCTACGAGCAGTACTTC; CDR3: CASSPGLAGGSYEQYF
D: TRBD2; J: TRBJ2-6; size: NA; V: TRBV7-7; DNA: TGTGCCAGCAGCCCACGGACTAGCCTGTCTGGGGCCAACGTCCTGACTTTC; CDR3: CASSPRTSLSGANVLTF
D: NA; J: TRBJ2-5; size: NA; V: TRBV30; DNA: TGTGCCTCCGACGGGGCTTACGGGACCCAGTACTTC; CDR3: CASDGAYGTQYF
D: NA; J: TRBJ2-2; size: few; V: TRBV6-2/TRBV6-3; DNA: TGTGCCAGCATTTTCGGCGGGGAGCTGTTTTTT; CDR3: CASIFGGELFF
D: TRBD2; J: TRBJ2-1; size: NA; V: TRBV5-6; DNA: TGTGCCAGCAGCGTAGGACTAGCGGACAATGAGCAGTTCTTC; CDR3: CASSVGLADNEQFF
D: NA; J: TRBJ1-2; size: NA; V: TRBV6-2/TRBV6-3; DNA: TGTGCCAGCAGTTACGGCCAGGGCAATGGCTACACCTTC; CDR3: CASSYGQGNGYTF
D: TRBD1; J: TRBJ2-7; size: NA; V: TRBV6-1; DNA: TGTGCCAGCGCCAAGCGGGACAGGGACTACGAGCAGTACTTC; CDR3: CASAKRDRDYEQYF
D: NA; J: TRBJ2-7; size: NA; V: TRBV16; DNA: TGTGCCAGCAGCCCATCCGCAGTAAACGAGCAGTACTTC; CDR3: CASSPSAVNEQYF
D: TRBD2; J: TRBJ2-5; size: NA; V: TRBV15; DNA: TGTGCCACCAGCAGAGATCAGAATCGACTAGCGGGAGGGTCCGGAGAGACCCAGTACTTC; CDR3: CATSRDQNRLAGGSGETQYF
D: TRBD2; J: TRBJ2-1; size: few; V: TRBV28; DNA: TGTGCCAGCAGTGAGCGGGAGTTCTGGAACAATGAGCAGTTCTTC; CDR3: CASSEREFWNNEQFF
D: TRBD2; J: TRBJ2-1; size: few; V: TRBV29-1; DNA: TGCAGCGTCGGACTAGCGGGAGGGCCTTGGCAGTTCTTC; CDR3: CSVGLAGGPWQFF
D: NA; J: TRBJ2-5; size: NA; V: TRBV10-3; DNA: TGTGCCATCAGTGTAGGAGGGCCAGGGGAGACCCAGTACTTC; CDR3: CAISVGGPGETQYF
D: NA; J: TRBJ1-5; size: few; V: TRBV2; DNA: TGTGCCAGCAGTGAAGAGGGGACTAATCAGCCCCAGCATTTT; CDR3: CASSEEGTNQPQHF
D: NA; J: TRBJ2-7; size: NA; V: TRBV4-1; DNA: TGCGCCAGCAGCCAAGATCTTAGCAGGGCGAGCTCCTACGAGCAGTACTTC; CDR3: CASSQDLSRASSYEQYF
D: NA; J: TRBJ1-2; size: NA; V: TRBV29-1; DNA: TGCAGCGTTGAAGAGTTCAGGGTTGTCTATGGCTACACCTTC; CDR3: CSVEEFRVVYGYTF
D: TRBD1; J: TRBJ2-1; size: NA; V: TRBV7-9; DNA: TGTGCCAGCACCGGACAGGGTAGCGATGAGCAGTTCTTC; CDR3: CASTGQGSDEQFF
D: TRBD1; J: TRBJ1-1; size: NA; V: TRBV5-1; DNA: TGCGCCAGCAGCCGGGACAGGGGAAACACTGAAGCTTTCTTT; CDR3: CASSRDRGNTEAFF
D: TRBD2; J: TRBJ2-1; size: NA; V: TRBV7-9; DNA: TGTGCCAGCAGCCCCAGGAGCGGGGCCTCCTACAATGAGCAGTTCTTC; CDR3: CASSPRSGASYNEQFF
D: NA; J: TRBJ2-1; size: many; V: TRBV6-2/TRBV6-3; DNA: TGTGCCAGCAGTTTGGAGGGAGGCTTCTACAATGAGCAGTTCTTC; CDR3: CASSLEGGFYNEQFF
D: NA; J: TRBJ2-2; size: many; V: TRBV12-3/TRBV12-4; DNA: TGTGCCAGCAGTTTATCGCCGCAGAAAACGAACACCGGGGAGCTGTTTTTT; CDR3: CASSLSPQKTNTGELFF
D: TRBD1; J: TRBJ1-1; size: NA; V: TRBV18; DNA: TGTGCCAGCTCACCACCACCGGGACAGATGAACACTGAAGCTTTCTTT; CDR3: CASSPPPGQMNTEAFF
D: NA; J: TRBJ2-3; size: few; V: TRBV27; DNA: TGTGCCAGCATTGGACTACCTAGCACAGATACGCAGTATTTT; CDR3: CASIGLPSTDTQYF
D: NA; J: TRBJ2-2; size: NA; V: TRBV6-5; DNA: TGTGCCAGCAGTTTGGAGGTCGAGCCCGGGGAGCTGTTTTTT; CDR3: CASSLEVEPGELFF
D: NA; J: TRBJ2-1; size: NA; V: TRBV12-3/TRBV12-4; DNA: TGTGCCAGCAGTTTTGGGGGCCCCTACAATGAGCAGTTCTTC; CDR3: CASSFGGPYNEQFF
D: NA; J: TRBJ1-4; size: NA; V: TRBV4-1; DNA: TGCGCCAGCAGCCAAGAGGGACACCAGGAAAAACTGTTTTTT; CDR3: CASSQEGHQEKLFF